This TCR beta chain was retrieved from a study of blood T cell repertoires in COVID-19. Study in general: The United States, Italy and Spain provided the acute and convalescent COVID-19 samples.

This CDR3 comprises 13 residues. V gave up 3 bases and J gave up 9 bases; unmatched junction bases: 3. CDR1 KGHDR and CDR2 SFDVKD come from the germline V gene. TCRdb's copy holds only in-frame clones and misses some; the assay was immunoSEQ multiplex PCR. The table records some 89,000 clones, about 83% of them present only once. Sequencing used peripheral blood. V gene TRBV24-1 combines with J gene TRBJ2-1; 8 nucleotides line up with TRBD2. This TCR was recovered from a human donor in a cohort sampled during active COVID-19. The CDR3 here is CATSDPRGGEQFF. The CDR3 DNA is TGTGCCACCAGTGATCCTCGGGGGGGTGAGCAGTTCTTC.